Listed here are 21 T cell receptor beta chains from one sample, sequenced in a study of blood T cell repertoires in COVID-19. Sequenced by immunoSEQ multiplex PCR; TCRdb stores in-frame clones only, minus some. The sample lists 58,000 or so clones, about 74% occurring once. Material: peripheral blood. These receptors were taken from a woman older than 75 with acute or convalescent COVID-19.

CDR3 DNA sequence: TGTGCCAGCAGTTCCGACAGGGCAGATACGCAGTATTTT. Translated: CASSSDRADTQYF. The chain uses TRBV28 and TRBJ2-3, with 7 nucleotides matching TRBD1. CDR1 and CDR2 from the germline V gene are MDHEN and SYDVKM. This CDR3 comprises 13 residues. V lost 4 bases to trimming and J lost 4 bases; unmatched junction nucleotides: 2.

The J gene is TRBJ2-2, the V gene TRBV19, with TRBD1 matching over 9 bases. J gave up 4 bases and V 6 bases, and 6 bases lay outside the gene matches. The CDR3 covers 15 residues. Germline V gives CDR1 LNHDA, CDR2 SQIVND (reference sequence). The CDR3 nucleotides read TGTGCCAGTAGGCCCGGGACAGGGAGCACCGGGGAGCTGTTTTTT. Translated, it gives CASRPGTGSTGELFF. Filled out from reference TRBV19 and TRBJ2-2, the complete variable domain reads DGGITQSPKYLFRKEGQNVTLSCEQNLNHDAMYWYRQDPGQGLRLIYYSQIVNDFQKGDIAEGYSVSREKKESFPLTVTSAQKNPTAFYLCASRPGTGSTGELFFGEGSRLTVL.

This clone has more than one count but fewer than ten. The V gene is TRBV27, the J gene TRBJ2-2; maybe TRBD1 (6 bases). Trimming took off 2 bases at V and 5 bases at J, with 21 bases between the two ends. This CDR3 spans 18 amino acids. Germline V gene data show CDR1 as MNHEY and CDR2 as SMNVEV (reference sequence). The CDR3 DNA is TGTGCCAGCAGTTTACCTAGTGGGGACATAGGGGATACCGGGGAGCTGTTTTTT. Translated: CASSLPSGDIGDTGELFF.

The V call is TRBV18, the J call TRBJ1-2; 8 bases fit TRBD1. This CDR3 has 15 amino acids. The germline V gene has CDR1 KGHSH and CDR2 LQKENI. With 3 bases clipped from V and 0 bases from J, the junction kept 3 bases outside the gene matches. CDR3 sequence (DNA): TGTGCCAGCTCACCGGAACAGGGGGCTAACTATGGCTACACCTTC. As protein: CASSPEQGANYGYTF.

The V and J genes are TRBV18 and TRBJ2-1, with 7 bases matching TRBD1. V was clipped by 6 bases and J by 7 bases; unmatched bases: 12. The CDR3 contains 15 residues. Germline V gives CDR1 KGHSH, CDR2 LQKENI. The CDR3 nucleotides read TGTGCCAGCTCCCGGGACAGCGGCGTTAGGAATGAGCAGTTCTTC. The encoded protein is CASSRDSGVRNEQFF.

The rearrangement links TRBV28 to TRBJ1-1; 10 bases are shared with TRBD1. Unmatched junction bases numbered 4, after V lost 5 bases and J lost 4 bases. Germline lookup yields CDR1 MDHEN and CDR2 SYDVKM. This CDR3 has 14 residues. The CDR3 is CASSPGDRGTEAFF. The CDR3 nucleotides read TGTGCCAGCAGTCCCGGGGACAGGGGCACTGAAGCTTTCTTT.

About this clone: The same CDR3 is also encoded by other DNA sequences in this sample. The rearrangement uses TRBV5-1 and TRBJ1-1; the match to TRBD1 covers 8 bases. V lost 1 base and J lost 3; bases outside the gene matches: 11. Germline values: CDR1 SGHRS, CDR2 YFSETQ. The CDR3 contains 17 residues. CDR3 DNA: TGCGCCAGCAGCTTGCAGGGGGCAGGGGCGGGGGACACTGAAGCTTTCTTT. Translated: CASSLQGAGAGDTEAFF. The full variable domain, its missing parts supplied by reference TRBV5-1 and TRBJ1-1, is KAGVTQTPRYLIKTRGQQVTLSCSPISGHRSVSWYQQTPGQGLQFLFEYFSETQRNKGNFPGRFSGRQFSNSRSEMNVSTLELGDSALYLCASSLQGAGAGDTEAFFGQGTRLTVV.

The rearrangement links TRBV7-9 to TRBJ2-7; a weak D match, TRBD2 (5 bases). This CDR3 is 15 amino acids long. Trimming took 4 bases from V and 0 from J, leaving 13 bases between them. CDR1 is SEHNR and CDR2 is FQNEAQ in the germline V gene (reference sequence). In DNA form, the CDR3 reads TGTGCCAGCAGCTCTTCGCGAAGCGGCTCCTACGAGCAGTACTTC. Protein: CASSSSRSGSYEQYF. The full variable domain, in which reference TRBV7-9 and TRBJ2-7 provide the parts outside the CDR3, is DTGVSQNPRHKITKRGQNVTFRCDPISEHNRLYWYRQTLGQGPEFLTYFQNEAQLEKSRLLSDRFSAERPKGSFSTLEIQRTEQGDSAMYLCASSSSRSGSYEQYFGPGTRLTVT.

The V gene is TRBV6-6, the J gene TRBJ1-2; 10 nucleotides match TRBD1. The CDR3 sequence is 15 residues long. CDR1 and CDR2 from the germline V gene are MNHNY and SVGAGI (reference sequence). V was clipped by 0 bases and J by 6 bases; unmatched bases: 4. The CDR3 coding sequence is TGTGCCAGCAGTTACTCCCCGGGACAGGGGAATGGCTACACCTTC. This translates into CASSYSPGQGNGYTF.

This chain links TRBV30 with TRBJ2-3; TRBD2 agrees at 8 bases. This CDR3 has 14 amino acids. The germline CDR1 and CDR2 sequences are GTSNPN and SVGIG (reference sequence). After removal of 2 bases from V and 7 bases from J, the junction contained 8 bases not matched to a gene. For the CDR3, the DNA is TGTGCCTGGAGTCGTACTAGCGGCGCATATACGCAGTATTTT. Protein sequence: CAWSRTSGAYTQYF.

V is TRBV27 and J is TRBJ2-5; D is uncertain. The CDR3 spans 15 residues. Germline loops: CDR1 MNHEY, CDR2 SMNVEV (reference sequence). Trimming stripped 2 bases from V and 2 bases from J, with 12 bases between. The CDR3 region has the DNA TGTGCCAGCAGTTTAATCGCGGCCATACAAGAGACCCAGTACTTC. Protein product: CASSLIAAIQETQYF.

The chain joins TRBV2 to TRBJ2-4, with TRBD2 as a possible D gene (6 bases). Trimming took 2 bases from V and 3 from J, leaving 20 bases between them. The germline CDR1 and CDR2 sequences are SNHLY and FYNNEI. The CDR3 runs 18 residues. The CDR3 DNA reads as TGTGCCAGCAGTGAACCCTCCGGGTGGAGGGAAGTCAAAAACATTCAGTACTTC. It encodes CASSEPSGWREVKNIQYF.

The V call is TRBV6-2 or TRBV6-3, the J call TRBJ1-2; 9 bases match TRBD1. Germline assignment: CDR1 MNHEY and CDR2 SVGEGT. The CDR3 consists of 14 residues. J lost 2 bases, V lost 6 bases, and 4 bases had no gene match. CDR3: CASSPGQGNYGYTF. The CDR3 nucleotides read TGTGCCAGCAGCCCGGGACAGGGAAACTATGGCTACACCTTC.

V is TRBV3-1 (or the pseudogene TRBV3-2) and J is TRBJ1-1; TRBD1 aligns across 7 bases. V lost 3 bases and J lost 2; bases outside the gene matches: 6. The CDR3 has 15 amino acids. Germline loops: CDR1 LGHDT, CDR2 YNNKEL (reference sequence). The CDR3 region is CASSHGQDYNTEAFF. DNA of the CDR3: TGTGCCAGCAGCCATGGACAGGACTACAACACTGAAGCTTTCTTT.

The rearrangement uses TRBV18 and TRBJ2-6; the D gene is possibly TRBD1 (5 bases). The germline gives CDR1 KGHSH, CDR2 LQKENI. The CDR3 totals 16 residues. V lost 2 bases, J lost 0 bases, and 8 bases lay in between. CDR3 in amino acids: CASSPLRGSGANVLTF. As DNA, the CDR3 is TGTGCCAGCTCACCATTAAGGGGCTCTGGGGCCAACGTCCTGACTTTC.

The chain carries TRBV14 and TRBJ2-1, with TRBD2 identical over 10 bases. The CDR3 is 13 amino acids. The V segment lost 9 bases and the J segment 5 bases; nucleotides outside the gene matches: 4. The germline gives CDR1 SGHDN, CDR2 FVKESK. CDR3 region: CASRTSGHNEQFF. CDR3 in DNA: TGTGCCAGTCGGACTAGCGGCCACAATGAGCAGTTCTTC.

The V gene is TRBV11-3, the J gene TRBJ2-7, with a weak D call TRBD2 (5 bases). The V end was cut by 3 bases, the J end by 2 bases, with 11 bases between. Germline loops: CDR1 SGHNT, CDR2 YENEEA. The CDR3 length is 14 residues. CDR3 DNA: TGTGCCAGCAGCTTTAGGAGGCCCACCTACGAGCAGTACTTC. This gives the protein CASSFRRPTYEQYF. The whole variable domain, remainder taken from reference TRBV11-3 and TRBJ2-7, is EAGVVQSPRYKIIEKKQPVAFWCNPISGHNTLYWYLQNLGQGPELLIRYENEEAVDDSQLPKDRFSAERLKGVDSTLKIQPAELGDSAVYLCASSFRRPTYEQYFGPGTRLTVT.

The CDR3 protein is CASQAPGVYNSPLHF. In DNA, the CDR3 is TGTGCCAGTCAAGCCCCCGGAGTCTATAATTCACCCCTCCACTTT. The chain employs TRBV19 and TRBJ1-6; no clear D. Germline-derived CDR1 and CDR2 are LNHDA and SQIVND (reference sequence). The CDR3 is 15 residues long. V lost 8 bases to trimming and J lost 3 bases, with 14 bases between them.

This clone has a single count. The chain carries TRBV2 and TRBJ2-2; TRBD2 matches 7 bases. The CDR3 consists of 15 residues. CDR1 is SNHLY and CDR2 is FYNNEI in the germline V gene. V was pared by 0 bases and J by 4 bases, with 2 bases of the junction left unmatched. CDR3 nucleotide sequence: TGTGCCAGCAGTGAAGCAAGCGGGATCACCGGGGAGCTGTTTTTT. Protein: CASSEASGITGELFF.

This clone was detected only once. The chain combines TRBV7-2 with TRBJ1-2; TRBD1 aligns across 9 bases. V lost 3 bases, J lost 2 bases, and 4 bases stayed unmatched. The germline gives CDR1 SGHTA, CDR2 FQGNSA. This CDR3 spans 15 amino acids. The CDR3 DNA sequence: TGTGCCAGCAGCTTGGGACAGGGAAACAACTATGGCTACACCTTC. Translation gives CASSLGQGNNYGYTF.

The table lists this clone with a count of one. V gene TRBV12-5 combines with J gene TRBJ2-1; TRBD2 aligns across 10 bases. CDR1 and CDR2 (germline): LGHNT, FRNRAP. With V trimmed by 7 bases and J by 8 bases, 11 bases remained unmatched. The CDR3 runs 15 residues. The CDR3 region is CASVFSGRAGYEQFF. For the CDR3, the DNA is TGTGCTAGTGTTTTCAGCGGGAGGGCCGGATATGAGCAGTTCTTC.